This T cell receptor (beta chain) comes out of a study of beta chain features in type 1 diabetes. Findings and limits, study-wide: Shorter TCRB CDR3s, moderately but significantly so, were found in Type 1 diabetes patients in all four CD4+ subsets.

Germline-derived CDR1 and CDR2 are GTSNPN and SVGIG (reference sequence). The CDR3 extends over 14 amino acids. The V segment lost 3 bases and the J segment 7 bases; nucleotides outside the gene matches: 11. TCRB transcripts that were expressed got sequenced, as all of the isolated RNA had been reverse transcribed. Libraries were prepared by immunoSEQ multiplex PCR; TCRdb keeps only in-frame clonotypes and omits some of them. This table has a few hundred thousand clones, 8.5% to 10% appearing once. The sample holds a few counts of this clone. Its antigen is still unknown. V gene TRBV30 combines with J gene TRBJ1-2, with 7 bases matching TRBD1. Input material: central memory CD4+ T cells from blood. The source of this sequence is a man aged 30-40 years with type 1 diabetes. The CDR3 reads CAWRATGTLPGYTF. In DNA form, the CDR3 reads TGTGCCTGGAGGGCGACAGGGACCCTACCTGGCTACACCTTC.